This T cell receptor (beta chain) was obtained from a study of blood T cell repertoires in COVID-19. Study-level information: Nucleic acid was either cDNA or gDNA, and it came from T cells, B-cell-depleted T cells, or PBMCs.

Method: immunoSEQ multiplex PCR; TCRdb's copy keeps in-frame clones and lacks some. The profile shows some 290,000 clones, about 86% of them singletons. Germline V gene sequence: CDR1 SQVTM, CDR2 ANQGSEA. V was trimmed by 7 bases and J by 6 bases, leaving 20 bases between them. The CDR3 is made up of 14 amino acids. Sequences were obtained from peripheral blood. The receptor was isolated from an older woman with active or convalescent COVID-19. The gene calls are TRBV29-1 and TRBJ2-3; D possibly corresponds to TRBD1 (5 bases). Here the CDR3 DNA reads TGCAGCGCCCTGACAGTCCCGCTGGGGGATACGCAGTATTTT. This sequence encodes CSALTVPLGDTQYF.